The clone carrying this T cell receptor (beta chain) was counted a few times. This sample includes further DNA sequences coding for the same CDR3. Authors' analysis steps: Reference gene primers were amplified, and this amplification served to estimate nucleated cell counts. The table came from immunoSEQ multiplex PCR; TCRdb's copy has only in-frame clones and leaves some out. V and J calls and clone size are copied from that table; D and trimming were computed from the DNA. The sample lists about 200,000 clones; roughly 90% were seen once. The sample is drawn from a study of blood T cell repertoires in COVID-19. The clonotype comes from a woman in her seventies with acute or convalescent COVID-19. The sample consisted of peripheral blood.

CDR3 coding DNA: TGCGCCAGCAGCGGGACTAGCAGGGAGACCCAGTACTTC. Protein sequence: CASSGTSRETQYF. The chain recombines TRBV5-1 with TRBJ2-5; 9 nucleotides line up with TRBD2. Trimming cost V 4 bases and J 5 bases; bases outside gene matches: 3. The length of the CDR3 is 13 residues. Per the germline V gene, CDR1 is SGHRS and CDR2 is YFSETQ.